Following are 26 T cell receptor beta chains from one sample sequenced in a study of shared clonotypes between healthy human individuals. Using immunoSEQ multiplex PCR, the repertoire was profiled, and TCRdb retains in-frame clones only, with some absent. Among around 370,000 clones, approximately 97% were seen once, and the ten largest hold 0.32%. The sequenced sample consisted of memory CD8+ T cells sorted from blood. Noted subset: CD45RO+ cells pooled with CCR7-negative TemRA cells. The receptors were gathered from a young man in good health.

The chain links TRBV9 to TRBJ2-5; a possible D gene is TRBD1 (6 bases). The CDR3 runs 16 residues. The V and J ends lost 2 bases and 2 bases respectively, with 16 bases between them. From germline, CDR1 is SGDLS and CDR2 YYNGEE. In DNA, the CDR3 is TGTGCCAGCAGCGTGGGGGCCGGATTCTCTCAAGAGACCCAGTACTTC. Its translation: CASSVGAGFSQETQYF.

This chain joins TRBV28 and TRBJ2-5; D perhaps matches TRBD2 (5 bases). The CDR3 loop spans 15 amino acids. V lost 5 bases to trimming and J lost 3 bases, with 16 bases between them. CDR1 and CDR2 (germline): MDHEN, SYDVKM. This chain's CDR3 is CASSNPLGPKETQYF. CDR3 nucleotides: TGTGCCAGCAGTAATCCACTAGGGCCAAAAGAGACCCAGTACTTC.

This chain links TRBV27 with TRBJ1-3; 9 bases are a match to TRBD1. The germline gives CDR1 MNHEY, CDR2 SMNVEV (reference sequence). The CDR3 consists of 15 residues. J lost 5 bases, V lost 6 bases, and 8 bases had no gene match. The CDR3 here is CASRNSGQGRNTIYF. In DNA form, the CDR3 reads TGTGCCAGCAGGAACTCCGGACAGGGGAGAAACACCATATATTTT.

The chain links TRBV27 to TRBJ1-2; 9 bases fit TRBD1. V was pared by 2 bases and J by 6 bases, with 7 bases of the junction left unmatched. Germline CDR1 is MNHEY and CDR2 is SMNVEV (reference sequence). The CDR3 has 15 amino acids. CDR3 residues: CASSLARTGADGYTF. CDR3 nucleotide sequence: TGTGCCAGCAGTTTAGCGCGGACAGGGGCTGATGGCTACACCTTC.

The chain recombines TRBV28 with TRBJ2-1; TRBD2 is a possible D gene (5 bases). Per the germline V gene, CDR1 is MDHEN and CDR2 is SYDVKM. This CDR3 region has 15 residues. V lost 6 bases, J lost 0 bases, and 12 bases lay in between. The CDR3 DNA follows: TGTGCCAGCAGAGGAAGCGGAACCTCCTACAATGAGCAGTTCTTC. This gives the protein CASRGSGTSYNEQFF.

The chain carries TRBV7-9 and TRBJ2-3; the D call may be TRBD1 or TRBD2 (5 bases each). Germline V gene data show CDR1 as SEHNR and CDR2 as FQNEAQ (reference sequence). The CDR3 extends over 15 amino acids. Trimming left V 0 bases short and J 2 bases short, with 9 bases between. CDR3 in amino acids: CASSLASGTTDTQYF. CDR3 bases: TGTGCCAGCAGCTTAGCGTCCGGGACCACAGATACGCAGTATTTT.

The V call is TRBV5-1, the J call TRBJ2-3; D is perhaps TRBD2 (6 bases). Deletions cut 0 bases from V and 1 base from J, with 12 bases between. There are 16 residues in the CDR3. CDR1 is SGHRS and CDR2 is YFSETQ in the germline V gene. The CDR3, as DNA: TGCGCCAGCAGCTTGGGACGGGGGACTGGCACAGATACGCAGTATTTT. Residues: CASSLGRGTGTDTQYF.

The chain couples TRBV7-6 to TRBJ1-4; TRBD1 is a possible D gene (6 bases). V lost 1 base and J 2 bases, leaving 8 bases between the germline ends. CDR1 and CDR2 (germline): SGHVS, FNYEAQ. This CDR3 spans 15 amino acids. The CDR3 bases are TGTGCCAGCAGCTTAGTGGGGGCCACTAATGAAAAACTGTTTTTT. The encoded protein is CASSLVGATNEKLFF.

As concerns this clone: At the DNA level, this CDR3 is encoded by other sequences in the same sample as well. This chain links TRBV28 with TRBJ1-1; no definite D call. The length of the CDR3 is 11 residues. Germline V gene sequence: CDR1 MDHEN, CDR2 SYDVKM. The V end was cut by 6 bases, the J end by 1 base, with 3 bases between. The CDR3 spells CASRRNTEAFF. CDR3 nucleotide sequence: TGTGCCAGCAGAAGGAACACTGAAGCTTTCTTT.

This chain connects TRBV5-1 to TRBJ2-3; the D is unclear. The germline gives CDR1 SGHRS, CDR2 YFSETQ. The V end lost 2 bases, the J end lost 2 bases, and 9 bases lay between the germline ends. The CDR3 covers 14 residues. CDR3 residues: CASSFGKATDTQYF. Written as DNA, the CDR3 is TGCGCCAGCAGCTTTGGAAAGGCCACAGATACGCAGTATTTT.

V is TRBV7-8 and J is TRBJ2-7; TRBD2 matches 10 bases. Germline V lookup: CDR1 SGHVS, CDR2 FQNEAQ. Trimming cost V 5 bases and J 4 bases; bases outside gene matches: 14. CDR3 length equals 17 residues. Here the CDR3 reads CASSQPQGTSDIYEQYF. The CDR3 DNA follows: TGTGCCAGCAGCCAGCCCCAGGGGACTAGCGATATATACGAGCAGTACTTC.

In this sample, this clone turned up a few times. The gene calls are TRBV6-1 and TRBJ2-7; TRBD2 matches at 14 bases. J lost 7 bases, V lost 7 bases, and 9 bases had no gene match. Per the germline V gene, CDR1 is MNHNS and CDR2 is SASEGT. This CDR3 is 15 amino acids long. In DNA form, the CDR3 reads TGTGCCAGCACCTCGGGACTAGCGGGAGTCCGGGAGCAGTACTTC. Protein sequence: CASTSGLAGVREQYF.

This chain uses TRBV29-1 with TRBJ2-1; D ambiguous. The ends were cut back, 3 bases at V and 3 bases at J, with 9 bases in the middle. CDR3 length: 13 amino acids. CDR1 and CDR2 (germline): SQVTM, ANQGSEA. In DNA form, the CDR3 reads TGCAGCGTTGATAGGGTCCTCTACAATGAGCAGTTCTTC. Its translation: CSVDRVLYNEQFF.

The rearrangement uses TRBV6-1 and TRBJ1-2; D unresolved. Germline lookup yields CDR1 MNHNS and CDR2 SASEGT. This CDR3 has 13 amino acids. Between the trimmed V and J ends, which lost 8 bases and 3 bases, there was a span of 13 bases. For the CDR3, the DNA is TGTGCCAGCCACAGTGGTTTGGACTATGGCTACACCTTC. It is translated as CASHSGLDYGYTF.

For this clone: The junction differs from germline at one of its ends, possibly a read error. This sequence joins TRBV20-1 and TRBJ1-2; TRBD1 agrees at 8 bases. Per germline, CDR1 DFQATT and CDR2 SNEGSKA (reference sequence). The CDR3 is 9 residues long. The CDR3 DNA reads TGCAGTGCTAGAGAAAGGACAGGGTTC. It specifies CSARERTGF.

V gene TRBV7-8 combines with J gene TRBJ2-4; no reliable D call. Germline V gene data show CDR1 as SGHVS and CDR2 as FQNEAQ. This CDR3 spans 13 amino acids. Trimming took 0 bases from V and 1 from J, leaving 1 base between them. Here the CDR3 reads CASSLAAKNIQYF. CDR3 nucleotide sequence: TGTGCCAGCAGCTTAGCCGCCAAAAACATTCAGTACTTC.

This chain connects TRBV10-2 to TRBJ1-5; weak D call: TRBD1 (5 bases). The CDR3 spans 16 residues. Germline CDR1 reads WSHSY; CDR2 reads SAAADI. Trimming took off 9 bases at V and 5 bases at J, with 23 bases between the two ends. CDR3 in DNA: TGCGCCAGTCCTCCTCCGACAGTGGGGATCCATCAGCCCCAGCATTTT. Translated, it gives CASPPPTVGIHQPQHF.

The CDR3 DNA reads as TGTGCCAGCAGGGGCCGGTCATTTAGCAATCAGCCCCAGCATTTT. It is translated as CASRGRSFSNQPQHF. The genes are TRBV2 and TRBJ1-5; the D is unclear. This CDR3 has 15 amino acids. From germline, CDR1 is SNHLY and CDR2 FYNNEI. V dropped 6 bases and J dropped 0 bases, with 12 bases sitting between them.

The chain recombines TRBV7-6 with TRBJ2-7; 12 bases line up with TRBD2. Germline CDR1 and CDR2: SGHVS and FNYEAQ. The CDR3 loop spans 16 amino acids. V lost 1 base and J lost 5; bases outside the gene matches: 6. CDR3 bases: TGTGCCAGCAGCTTAGTTACTAGCGGGAGGACCCACGAGCAGTACTTC. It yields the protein CASSLVTSGRTHEQYF.

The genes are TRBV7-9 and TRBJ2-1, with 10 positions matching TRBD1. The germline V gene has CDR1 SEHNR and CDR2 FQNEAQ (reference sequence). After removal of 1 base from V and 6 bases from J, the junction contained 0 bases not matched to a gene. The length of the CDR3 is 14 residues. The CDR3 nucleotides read TGTGCCAGCAGCTTAGGGACAGGGGGCAATGAGCAGTTCTTC. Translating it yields CASSLGTGGNEQFF.

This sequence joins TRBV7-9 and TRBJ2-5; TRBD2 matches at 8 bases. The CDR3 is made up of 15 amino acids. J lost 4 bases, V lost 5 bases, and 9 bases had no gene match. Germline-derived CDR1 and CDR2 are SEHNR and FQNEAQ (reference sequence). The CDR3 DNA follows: TGTGCCAGCAGCCCTAAAGGACTAGCTCTAGAGACCCAGTACTTC. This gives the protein CASSPKGLALETQYF.

In nucleotides, the CDR3 is TGCGCCAGCAGCTTGGGGACACCTTCCTACAATGAGCAGTTCTTC. This gives the protein CASSLGTPSYNEQFF. The rearrangement uses TRBV5-1 and TRBJ2-1; maybe TRBD1 (5 bases). The V gene's germline CDR1 is SGHRS and CDR2 YFSETQ. The CDR3 is made up of 15 amino acids. Trimming took off 0 bases at V and 1 base at J, with 8 bases between the two ends.

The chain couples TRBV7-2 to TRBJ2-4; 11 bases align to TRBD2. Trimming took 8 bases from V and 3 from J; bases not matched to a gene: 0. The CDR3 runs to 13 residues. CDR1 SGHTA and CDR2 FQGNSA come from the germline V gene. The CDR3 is CASGTSGKNIQYF. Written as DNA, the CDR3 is TGTGCCAGCGGGACTAGCGGCAAAAACATTCAGTACTTC.

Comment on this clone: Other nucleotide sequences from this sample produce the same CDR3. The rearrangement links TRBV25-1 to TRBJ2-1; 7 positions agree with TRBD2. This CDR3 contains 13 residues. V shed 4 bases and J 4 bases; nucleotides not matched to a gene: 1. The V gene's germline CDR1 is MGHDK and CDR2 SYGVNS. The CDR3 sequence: CASSGTSYNEQFF. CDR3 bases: TGTGCCAGCAGTGGGACTAGTTACAATGAGCAGTTCTTC. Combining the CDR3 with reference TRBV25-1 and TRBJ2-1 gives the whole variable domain EADIYQTPRYLVIGTGKKITLECSQTMGHDKMYWYQQDPGMELHLIHYSYGVNSTEKGDLSSESTVSRIRTEHFPLTLESARPSHTSQYLCASSGTSYNEQFFGPGTRLTVL.

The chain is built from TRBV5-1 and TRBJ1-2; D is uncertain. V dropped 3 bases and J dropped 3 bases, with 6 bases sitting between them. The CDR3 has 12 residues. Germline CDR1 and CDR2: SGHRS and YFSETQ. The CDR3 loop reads CASSSHHYGYTF. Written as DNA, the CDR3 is TGCGCCAGCAGCTCCCATCACTATGGCTACACCTTC.

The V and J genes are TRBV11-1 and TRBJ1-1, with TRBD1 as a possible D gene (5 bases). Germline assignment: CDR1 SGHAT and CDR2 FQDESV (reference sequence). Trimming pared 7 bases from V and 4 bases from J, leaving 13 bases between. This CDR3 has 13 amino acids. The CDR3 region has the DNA TGTGCCAGCATCCTCCCGGGGGGCACTGAAGCTTTCTTT. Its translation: CASILPGGTEAFF.